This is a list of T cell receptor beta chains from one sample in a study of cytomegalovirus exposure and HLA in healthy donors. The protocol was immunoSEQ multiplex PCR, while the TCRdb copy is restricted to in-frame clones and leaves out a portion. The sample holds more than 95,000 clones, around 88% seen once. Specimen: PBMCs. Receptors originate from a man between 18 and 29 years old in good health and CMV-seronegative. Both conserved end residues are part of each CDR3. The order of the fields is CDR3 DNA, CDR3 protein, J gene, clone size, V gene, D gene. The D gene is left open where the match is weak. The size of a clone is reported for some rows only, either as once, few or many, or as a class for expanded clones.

DNA: TGTGCCAGTAGTATAGGCTCAGGGTTCACTGAAGCTTTCTTT
CDR3: CASSIGSGFTEAFF
J: TRBJ1-1
size: .
V: TRBV19
D: .

DNA: TGCGCCAGCAGCTTGTCAATGGGCACCTCCTACGAGCAGTACTTC
CDR3: CASSLSMGTSYEQYF
J: TRBJ2-7
size: .
V: TRBV5-1
D: .

DNA: TGTGCCAGCAGCGGGGGGGGTTTTTATGGAAACACCATATATTTT
CDR3: CASSGGGFYGNTIYF
J: TRBJ1-3
size: .
V: TRBV6-5
D: .

DNA: TGTGCCATCAGTGAGTCGAGGGTTTCCAATAAGTGGGAGCAGTACTTC
CDR3: CAISESRVSNKWEQYF
J: TRBJ2-7
size: .
V: TRBV10-3
D: .

DNA: TGTGCCAGCAGCTCTCAAGGGACTAGCGGGAGGAACGAGCAGTACTTC
CDR3: CASSSQGTSGRNEQYF
J: TRBJ2-7
size: .
V: TRBV7-2
D: TRBD2

DNA: TGTGCCAGCAGCTTATCTGGCGTAAGCGGATCTTACACCGGGGAGCTGTTTTTT
CDR3: CASSLSGVSGSYTGELFF
J: TRBJ2-2
size: .
V: TRBV7-2
D: .

DNA: TGTGCCAGCAGCGAGAGCGGGAGGGCCCTCAACCATAACTACGAGCAGTACTTC
CDR3: CASSESGRALNHNYEQYF
J: TRBJ2-7
size: .
V: TRBV11-2
D: TRBD2

DNA: TGTGCCAGCAGCTTAGCTACGGTTAACTACGAGCAGTACTTC
CDR3: CASSLATVNYEQYF
J: TRBJ2-7
size: .
V: TRBV11-2
D: .

DNA: TGTGCCAGCAGCTTGGGGAGCGCGGGATTTGGGGCAGATACGCAGTATTTT
CDR3: CASSLGSAGFGADTQYF
J: TRBJ2-3
size: .
V: TRBV11-1
D: .

DNA: TGTGCCAGCAGTGACGACCGGACAGGGGGCAATGAGCAGTTCTTC
CDR3: CASSDDRTGGNEQFF
J: TRBJ2-1
size: .
V: TRBV6-4
D: TRBD1

DNA: TGTGCCAGCAGCTTGTTAGTCAGACTCGGTTTCCAAGAGACCCAGTACTTC
CDR3: CASSLLVRLGFQETQYF
J: TRBJ2-5
size: .
V: TRBV5-6
D: .

DNA: TGCGCCAGCAGTGAGGAAGCGGGAGGGCCGGGCAATGAGCAGTTCTTC
CDR3: CASSEEAGGPGNEQFF
J: TRBJ2-1
size: .
V: TRBV10-1
D: TRBD2

DNA: TGTGCCATCAGTGACCGGACAGGTTCTTTTGGAAACACCATATATTTT
CDR3: CAISDRTGSFGNTIYF
J: TRBJ1-3
size: .
V: TRBV10-3
D: TRBD1

DNA: TGTGCCAGCTCACCGTTAGCGGGAGCATTGGAAAATGAGCAGTTCTTC
CDR3: CASSPLAGALENEQFF
J: TRBJ2-1
size: .
V: TRBV18
D: TRBD2

DNA: TGTGCCAGCAGCGTAGCTGTGGCGACTGCCCCACAAGAGACCCAGTACTTC
CDR3: CASSVAVATAPQETQYF
J: TRBJ2-5
size: .
V: TRBV9
D: .

DNA: TGTGCCAGCAGCTTAGTACGGGACACCGGGGAGCTGTTTTTT
CDR3: CASSLVRDTGELFF
J: TRBJ2-2
size: .
V: TRBV7-2
D: .

DNA: TGTGCCAGCAGCCAAAAGGTCCCCCAGCGTGGAAACACCATATATTTT
CDR3: CASSQKVPQRGNTIYF
J: TRBJ1-3
size: .
V: TRBV14
D: .

DNA: TGTGCCATCAGTGAGGGGAGAACCGCTTTCTTT
CDR3: CAISEGRTAFF
J: TRBJ1-1
size: .
V: TRBV10-3
D: .

DNA: TGTGCCAGCTCACCGCTAGCGGACGCAGTCGGGGAGCTGTTTTTT
CDR3: CASSPLADAVGELFF
J: TRBJ2-2
size: .
V: TRBV18
D: TRBD2

DNA: TGTGCCAGCAGACACTACCCCGGGACAGCGAACACTGAAGCTTTCTTT
CDR3: CASRHYPGTANTEAFF
J: TRBJ1-1
size: .
V: TRBV28
D: TRBD1

DNA: TGTGCCAGCAGTGAACATAAATTACCGACAGGGGGCCCTTACGAGCAGTACTTC
CDR3: CASSEHKLPTGGPYEQYF
J: TRBJ2-7
size: .
V: TRBV25-1
D: TRBD1

DNA: TGTGCCAGCATCAACACCGGGACTAGCAGCGGTGGTGAGCAGTTCTTC
CDR3: CASINTGTSSGGEQFF
J: TRBJ2-1
size: .
V: TRBV27
D: TRBD2

DNA: TGTGCCAGCAGCTCAGGGGATGGCTTTGGCTACACCTTC
CDR3: CASSSGDGFGYTF
J: TRBJ1-2
size: .
V: TRBV7-9
D: .

DNA: TGTGCCAGTAGTATAGATCTATACAGATCTAATGAAAAACTGTTTTTT
CDR3: CASSIDLYRSNEKLFF
J: TRBJ1-4
size: .
V: TRBV19
D: .

DNA: TGCGCCAGCAGTAGCAAAACAGGGGCGACATACGAGCAGTACTTC
CDR3: CASSSKTGATYEQYF
J: TRBJ2-7
size: .
V: TRBV10-2
D: TRBD1

DNA: TGTGCCAGCAAACGGGGGGTGGGCACTGAAGCTTTCTTT
CDR3: CASKRGVGTEAFF
J: TRBJ1-1
size: .
V: TRBV27
D: .

DNA: TGTGCCAGCAGTGAGCCGGGACAGAGGGTAGGGCAGTTCTTC
CDR3: CASSEPGQRVGQFF
J: TRBJ2-1
size: .
V: TRBV28
D: TRBD1

DNA: TGCGCCAGCAGCTTGGACAGCAACTATGGCTACACCTTC
CDR3: CASSLDSNYGYTF
J: TRBJ1-2
size: .
V: TRBV5-1
D: .

DNA: TGTGCCAGCAGCAAAGCCAGGGATAATTCACCCCTCCACTTT
CDR3: CASSKARDNSPLHF
J: TRBJ1-6
size: once
V: TRBV11-2
D: .

DNA: TGTGCCAGCAGCATAAAATCCTCCTACGAGCAGTACTTC
CDR3: CASSIKSSYEQYF
J: TRBJ2-7
size: .
V: TRBV9
D: .

DNA: TGTGCCAGCAGCCCGAACGTACTATCCACAGATACGCAGTATTTT
CDR3: CASSPNVLSTDTQYF
J: TRBJ2-3
size: .
V: TRBV7-9
D: .

DNA: TGTGCCAGCAGTTCACCCGGGACAGGGGATCTCCTGCACGGCTACACCTTC
CDR3: CASSSPGTGDLLHGYTF
J: TRBJ1-2
size: .
V: TRBV28
D: TRBD1

DNA: TGTGCCAGCAGCTTAGCAAGAGAGATAGCCAAAAACATTCAGTACTTC
CDR3: CASSLAREIAKNIQYF
J: TRBJ2-4
size: .
V: TRBV7-9
D: .

DNA: TGTGCCAGCAGTATATTACAAGGGGACACTGAAGCTTTCTTT
CDR3: CASSILQGDTEAFF
J: TRBJ1-1
size: .
V: TRBV28
D: .

DNA: TGTGCCAGCAGTGCCCGGGTCTCTGGAAACACCATATATTTT
CDR3: CASSARVSGNTIYF
J: TRBJ1-3
size: .
V: TRBV25-1
D: .

DNA: TGTGCCAGCTCATCTAAACCTGATTACGAGCAGTACTTC
CDR3: CASSSKPDYEQYF
J: TRBJ2-7
size: .
V: TRBV18
D: .

DNA: TGTGCCTGGGTACCGGGACAGTCCCAAGAGACCCAGTACTTC
CDR3: CAWVPGQSQETQYF
J: TRBJ2-5
size: .
V: TRBV30
D: TRBD1

DNA: TGTGCCACCAGCAGGAGCATCATGGGACAGGGGTCGGTTAGGAGCAATCAGCCCCAGCATTTT
CDR3: CATSRSIMGQGSVRSNQPQHF
J: TRBJ1-5
size: .
V: TRBV15
D: TRBD1

DNA: TGTGCCAGCACCGTCGTATCCAGGGACACTGAAGCTTTCTTT
CDR3: CASTVVSRDTEAFF
J: TRBJ1-1
size: .
V: TRBV7-9
D: .

DNA: TGTGCCAGCAGCCCCCGGACAGGGGGTGACTACGAGCAGTACTTC
CDR3: CASSPRTGGDYEQYF
J: TRBJ2-7
size: once
V: TRBV7-9
D: TRBD1